This T cell receptor (beta chain) was identified in a study of T-cell reconstitution after alpha-beta-depleted transplantation in children (dated by TCRdb to between 2015 and 2016). Describing the broader study: The study quantitatively tracked T-cell immune reconstitution after TCRalphabeta/CD19-depleted allogeneic hematopoietic cell transplantation in children using TCR repertoire profiling. General conclusions and limits of the study: Over the following months the frequencies of hyperexpanded clones went down, and after one year T-cell counts and TCRbeta diversity were mostly credited to newly produced T cells. In some patients, the high TCRbeta diversity seen at day 60 was put down to recipient T cells and intrathymic progenitors that had survived conditioning. The apparently early alphabetaT-cell count recovery about two months after transplant was reportedly dependent on only several hundred rapidly expanded clones derived from non-depleted graft cells.

What the treatment or condition label conveys for this sample: allogeneic hematopoietic cell transplantation with graft depleted of TCRalphabeta T cells and CD19 B cells. TCRalphabeta/CD19-depleted allogeneic hematopoietic cell grafts were given to the transplant recipients, all of whom were children. Cut back by 6 bases and 13 bases, the V and J ends lie 15 bases apart. From cysteine to phenylalanine, the CDR3 is 12 amino acids long. Kept here is only the CDR3 DNA, which spans 36 bases and is read in frame from base 1. Per the germline V gene, SGHTA is the CDR1 and FQGNSA is the CDR2. Library construction relied on PCR. The sequencer was an Illumina HiSeq 2500. TCR libraries were prepared with molecular barcoding, using unique molecular identifiers to normalize TCRbeta repertoire quantification. TCRdb cleaned the public reads at Q25 with fastp, built clones with MiXCR and kept in-frame beta chains. Duplicate CDR3 protein sequences are folded into a single record with the most common DNA and genes. This sample lists approximately 630,000 distinct CDR3 sequences; 10% to 15% were detected once. Roughly 0.84% of the sample lies in the top ten.

Details on this clonotype: The antigen it binds to is not known. No base qualities exist here, and no much larger clone lies one base off it.

This sample comprised PBMCs, obtained before TCRalphabeta/CD19-depleted stem cell transplant. The source is a girl aged 2-10 years with congenital amegakaryocytic thrombocytopenia, due to receive a stem cell transplant. Recombination joined TRBV7-2 with TRBJ1-4, with the D gene not confidently named. The bases are TGTGCCAGCAGTCACGAAGGACGGATACTGTTTTTT. This sequence encodes CASSHEGRILFF.